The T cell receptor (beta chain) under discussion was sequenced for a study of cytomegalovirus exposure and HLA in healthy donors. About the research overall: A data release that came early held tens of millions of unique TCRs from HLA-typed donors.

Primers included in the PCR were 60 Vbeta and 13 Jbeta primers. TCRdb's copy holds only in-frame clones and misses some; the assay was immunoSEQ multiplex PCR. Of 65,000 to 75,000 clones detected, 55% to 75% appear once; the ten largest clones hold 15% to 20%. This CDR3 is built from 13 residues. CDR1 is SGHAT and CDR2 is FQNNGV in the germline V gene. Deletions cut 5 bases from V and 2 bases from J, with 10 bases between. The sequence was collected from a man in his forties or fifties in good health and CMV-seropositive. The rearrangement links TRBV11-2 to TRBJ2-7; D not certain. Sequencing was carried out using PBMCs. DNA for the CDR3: TGTGCCAGCAGCCCCTACCCCGCCTACGAGCAGTACTTC. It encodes CASSPYPAYEQYF.